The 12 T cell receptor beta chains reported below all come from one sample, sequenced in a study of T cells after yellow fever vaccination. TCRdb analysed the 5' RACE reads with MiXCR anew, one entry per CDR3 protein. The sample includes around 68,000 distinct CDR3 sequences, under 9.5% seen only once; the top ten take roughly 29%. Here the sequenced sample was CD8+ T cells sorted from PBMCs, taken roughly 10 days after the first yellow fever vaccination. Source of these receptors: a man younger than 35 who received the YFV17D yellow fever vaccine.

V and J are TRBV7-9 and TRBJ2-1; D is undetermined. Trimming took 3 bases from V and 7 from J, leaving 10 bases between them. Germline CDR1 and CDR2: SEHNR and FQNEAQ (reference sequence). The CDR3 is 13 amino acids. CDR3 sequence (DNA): TGTGCCAGCAGCTTCGGTCAGCCGAATGAGCAGTTCTTC. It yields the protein CASSFGQPNEQFF.

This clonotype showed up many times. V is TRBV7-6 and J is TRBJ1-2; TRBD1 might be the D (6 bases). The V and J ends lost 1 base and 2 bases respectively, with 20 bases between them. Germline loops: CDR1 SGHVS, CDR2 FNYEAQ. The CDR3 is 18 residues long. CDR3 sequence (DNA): TGTGCCAGCAGCTTAGTTTCTGGGGACAACGCCTTCAACTATGGCTACACCTTC. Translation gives CASSLVSGDNAFNYGYTF.

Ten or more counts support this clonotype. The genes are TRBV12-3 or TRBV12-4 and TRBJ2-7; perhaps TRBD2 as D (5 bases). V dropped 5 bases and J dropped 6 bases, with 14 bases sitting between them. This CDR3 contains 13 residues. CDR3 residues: CASSVAWRTEQYV. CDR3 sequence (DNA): TGTGCCAGCAGTGTCGCCTGGAGGACCGAGCAGTACGTC.

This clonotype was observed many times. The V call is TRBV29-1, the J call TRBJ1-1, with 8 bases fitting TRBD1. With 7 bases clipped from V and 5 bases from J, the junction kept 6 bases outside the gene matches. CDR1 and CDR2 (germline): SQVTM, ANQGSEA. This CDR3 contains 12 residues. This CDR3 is CSGGTGGTEAFF. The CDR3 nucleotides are TGCAGCGGGGGGACAGGAGGAACTGAAGCTTTCTTT.

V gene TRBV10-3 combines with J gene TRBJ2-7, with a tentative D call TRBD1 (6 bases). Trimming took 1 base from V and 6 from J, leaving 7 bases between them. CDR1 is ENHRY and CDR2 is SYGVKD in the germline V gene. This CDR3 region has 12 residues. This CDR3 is CAISEWGPEQYF. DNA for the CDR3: TGTGCCATCAGTGAGTGGGGGCCCGAGCAGTACTTC.

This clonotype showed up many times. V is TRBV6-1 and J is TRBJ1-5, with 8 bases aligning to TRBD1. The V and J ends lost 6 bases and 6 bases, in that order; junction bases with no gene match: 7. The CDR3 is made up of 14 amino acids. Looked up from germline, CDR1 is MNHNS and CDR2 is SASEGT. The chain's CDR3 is CASRPDRAGQPQHF. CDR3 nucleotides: TGTGCCAGCAGACCGGACAGGGCAGGTCAGCCCCAGCATTTT.

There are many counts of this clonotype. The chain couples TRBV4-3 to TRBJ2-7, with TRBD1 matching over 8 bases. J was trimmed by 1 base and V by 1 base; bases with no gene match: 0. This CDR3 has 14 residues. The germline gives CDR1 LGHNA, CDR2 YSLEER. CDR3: CASSQGDRSYEQYF. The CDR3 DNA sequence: TGCGCCAGCAGCCAAGGGGACAGGTCCTACGAGCAGTACTTC.

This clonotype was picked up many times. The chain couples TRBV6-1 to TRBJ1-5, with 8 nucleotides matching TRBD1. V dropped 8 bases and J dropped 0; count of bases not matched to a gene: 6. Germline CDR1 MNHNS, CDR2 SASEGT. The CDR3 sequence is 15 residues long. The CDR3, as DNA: TGTGCCAGCTCAGCGGACAGGGATAGCAATCAGCCCCAGCATTTT. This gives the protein CASSADRDSNQPQHF.

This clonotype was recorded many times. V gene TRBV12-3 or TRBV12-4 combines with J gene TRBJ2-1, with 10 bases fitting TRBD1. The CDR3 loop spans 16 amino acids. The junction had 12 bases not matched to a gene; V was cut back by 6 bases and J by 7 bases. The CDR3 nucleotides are TGTGCCAGCAGGTCGCCAGGACAGGGGGACGTTAATGAGCAGTTCTTC. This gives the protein CASRSPGQGDVNEQFF.

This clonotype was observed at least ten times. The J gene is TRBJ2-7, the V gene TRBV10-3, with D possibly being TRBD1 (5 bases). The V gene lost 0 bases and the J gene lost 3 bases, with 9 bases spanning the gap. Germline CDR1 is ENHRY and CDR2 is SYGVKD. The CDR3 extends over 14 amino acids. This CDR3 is CAISESGVHYEQYV. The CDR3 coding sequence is TGTGCCATCAGTGAGTCAGGGGTCCACTACGAGCAGTACGTC.

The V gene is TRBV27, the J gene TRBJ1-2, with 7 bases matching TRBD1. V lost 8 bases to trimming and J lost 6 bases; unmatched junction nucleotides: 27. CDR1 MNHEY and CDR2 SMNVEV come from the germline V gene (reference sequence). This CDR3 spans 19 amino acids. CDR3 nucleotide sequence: TGTGCCAGCGCCCTAACAAGAGGGGGGGGAACAGGGGTGGAGAATGGCTACACCTTC. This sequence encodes CASALTRGGGTGVENGYTF.

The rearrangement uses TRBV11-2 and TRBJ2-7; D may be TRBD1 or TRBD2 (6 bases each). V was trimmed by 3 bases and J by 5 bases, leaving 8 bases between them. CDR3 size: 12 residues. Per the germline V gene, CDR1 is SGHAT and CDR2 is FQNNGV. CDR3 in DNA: TGTGCCAGCAGCTTGGGGGGCAACGAGCAGTACGTC. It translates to CASSLGGNEQYV.